The TCR beta chain described here comes from a study of T cells in Graves' hyperthyroidism and ophthalmopathy. This clonotype came up many times. From RNA transcripts, TCR beta CDR3 regions were amplified. A first-round RT-PCR of the TCR CDR3 used the HTBI primer set. Each CDR3 protein is one row after TCRdb ran MiXCR on the multiplex PCR reads. The table lists about 690,000 distinct CDR3 sequences, 15% to 20% of them singletons. V shed 6 bases and J shed 3 bases, with 5 bases lying between them. Germline V lookup: CDR1 SNHLY, CDR2 FYNNEI. The CDR3 extends over 11 amino acids. The sequenced sample was blood. This receptor was taken from a man aged 50-59 years with Graves' hyperthyroidism. The rearrangement uses TRBV2 and TRBJ1-1; no firm D call. The CDR3 region has the DNA TGTGCCAGCAGAGGTTACACTGAAGCTTTCTTT. This gives the protein CASRGYTEAFF. Together with reference TRBV2 and TRBJ1-1, the CDR3 gives the full variable domain: EPEVTQTPSHQVTQMGQEVILRCVPISNHLYFYWYRQILGQKVEFLVSFYNNEISEKSEIFDDQFSVERPDGSNFTLKIRSTKLEDSAMYFCASRGYTEAFFGQGTRLTVV.